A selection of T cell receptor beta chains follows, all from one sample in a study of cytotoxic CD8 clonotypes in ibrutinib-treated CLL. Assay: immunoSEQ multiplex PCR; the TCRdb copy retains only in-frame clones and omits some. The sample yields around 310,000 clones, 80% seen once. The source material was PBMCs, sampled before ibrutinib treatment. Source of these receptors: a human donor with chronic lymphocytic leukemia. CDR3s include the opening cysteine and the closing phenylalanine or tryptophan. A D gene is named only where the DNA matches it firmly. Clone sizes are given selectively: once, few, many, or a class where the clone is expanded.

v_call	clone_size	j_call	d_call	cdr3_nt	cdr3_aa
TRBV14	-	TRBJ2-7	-	TGTGCCAGCAGCCACACAGGGCATAGGGGTTACGAGCAGTACTTC	CASSHTGHRGYEQYF
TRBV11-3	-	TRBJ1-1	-	TGTGCCAGCAGCTCCAAAACTTCGACAGGAGACACTGAAGCTTTCTTT	CASSSKTSTGDTEAFF
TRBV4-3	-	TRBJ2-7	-	TGCGCCAGCAGCCAAGTTGATAGCGGACCCTACGAGCAGTACTTC	CASSQVDSGPYEQYF
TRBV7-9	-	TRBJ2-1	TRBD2	TGTGCCAGCAGCTTAGTTCTAGCGGGAGATGTACCCAATGAGCAGTTCTTC	CASSLVLAGDVPNEQFF
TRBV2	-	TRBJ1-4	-	TGTGCCAGCAGTGAAGCGCCACAGGGCGGCGAAAAACTGTTTTTT	CASSEAPQGGEKLFF
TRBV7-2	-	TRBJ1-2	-	TGTGCCAGCAGCTCAGAGAATTGGGACTCGCCGGCCTTC	CASSSENWDSPAF
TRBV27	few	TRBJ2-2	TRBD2	TGTGCCAGCAGCCAACTAGCGGGAAACACCGGGGAGCTGTTTTTT	CASSQLAGNTGELFF
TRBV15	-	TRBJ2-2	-	TGTGCCACCAGCAGAGATCATCGAAGCGGGGAGCTGTTTTTT	CATSRDHRSGELFF
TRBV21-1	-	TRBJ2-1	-	TGTGCCAGGGCTTGGGCGATCTCCTACAATGAGCAGTTCTTC	CARAWAISYNEQFF
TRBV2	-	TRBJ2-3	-	TGTGCCAGCAGTCCCCCGGGAGTAGATACGCAGTATTTT	CASSPPGVDTQYF
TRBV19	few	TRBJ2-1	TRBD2	TGTGCCAGTAGTACCTCCGGGACTAGTCACAATGAGCAGTTCTTC	CASSTSGTSHNEQFF
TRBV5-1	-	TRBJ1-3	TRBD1	TGCGCCAGCAGCTGGGGGACAGACTCTGGAAACACCATATATTTT	CASSWGTDSGNTIYF
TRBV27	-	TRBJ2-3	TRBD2	TGTGCCAGCAGTTGGACTAGCGGGAGAGATACGCAGTATTTT	CASSWTSGRDTQYF
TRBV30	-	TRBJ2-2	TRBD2	TGTGCCTGGAGCGTATGGTTCGGCGGGAGCGGGAACACCGGGGAGCTGTTTTTT	CAWSVWFGGSGNTGELFF
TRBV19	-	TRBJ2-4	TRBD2	TGTGCCAGTAGTATGGCTAGCGGGAAAAACATTCAGTACTTC	CASSMASGKNIQYF
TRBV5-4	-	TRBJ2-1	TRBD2	TGTGCCAGCATTCAAAGGACTAGCGGCTACAATGAGCAGTTCTTC	CASIQRTSGYNEQFF
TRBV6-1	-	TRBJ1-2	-	TGTGCCAGCAGTGTGGACGGATACTATGGCTACACCTTC	CASSVDGYYGYTF
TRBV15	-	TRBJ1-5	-	TGTGCCACCAGCAGAGGGCCGACTCTTAGCAATCAGCCCCAGCATTTT	CATSRGPTLSNQPQHF
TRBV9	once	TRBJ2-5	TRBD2	TGTGCCAGCAGCGTAGCTACGGGGGGTTTGGGAGAGACCCAGTACTTC	CASSVATGGLGETQYF
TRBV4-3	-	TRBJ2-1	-	TGCGCCAGCAGCCAAGATACAGCAGTAAATGAGCAGTTCTTC	CASSQDTAVNEQFF
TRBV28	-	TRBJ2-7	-	TGTGCCAGCAGTTTAGGGGGGCGGTACGAGCAGTACTTC	CASSLGGRYEQYF
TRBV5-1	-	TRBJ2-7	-	TGCGCCAGCAGCAGGGGGGGTTACGAGCAGTACTTC	CASSRGGYEQYF
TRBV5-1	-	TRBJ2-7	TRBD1	TGCGCCAGCAGCTCGAAGAAGACCGGGACAGGGGTATTTTCGGCCACCTACGAGCAGTACTTC	CASSSKKTGTGVFSATYEQYF
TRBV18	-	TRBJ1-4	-	TGTGCCAGCTCACCAATTTCCTCAGAAAAACTGTTTTTT	CASSPISSEKLFF
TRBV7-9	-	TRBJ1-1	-	TGTGCCAGCAGCTTAGGTGTAGGGAGCTTGAACACTGAAGCTTTCTTT	CASSLGVGSLNTEAFF
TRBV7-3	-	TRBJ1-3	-	TGTGCCAGCAGCTTATCCTGGGGAGACACCATATATTTT	CASSLSWGDTIYF
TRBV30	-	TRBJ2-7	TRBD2	TGTGCCTGGGATGGGGGAGGGGACGAGCAGTACTTC	CAWDGGGDEQYF
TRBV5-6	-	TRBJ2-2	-	TGTGCCAGCAGCTCGGTGTTTGTCACCGGGGAGCTGTTTTTT	CASSSVFVTGELFF
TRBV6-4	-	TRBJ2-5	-	TGTGCCAGCAGTGAAGAGATAGGGCCGACCCAGTACTTC	CASSEEIGPTQYF
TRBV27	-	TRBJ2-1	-	TGTGCCAGCAGTTTATCCCTTGGGTGGAATGAGCAGTTCTTC	CASSLSLGWNEQFF
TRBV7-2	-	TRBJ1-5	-	TGTGCCAGCAGCCCAACGGGGGGGAATCAGCCCCAGCATTTT	CASSPTGGNQPQHF
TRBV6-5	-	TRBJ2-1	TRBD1	TGTGCCAGCAGTTACGAGGGACAGAATGAGCAGTTCTTC	CASSYEGQNEQFF
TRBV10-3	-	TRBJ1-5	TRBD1	TGTGCCATCAGTGAGTACAGGGGTGATCAGCCCCAGCATTTT	CAISEYRGDQPQHF
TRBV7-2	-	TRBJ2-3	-	TGTGCCAGCAGCTTAGCCCGGGATACGCAGTATTTT	CASSLARDTQYF
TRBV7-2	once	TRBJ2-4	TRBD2	TGTGCCAGCAGCTTACGACTAGCTGGGGGGGAAGGCAAAAACATTCAGTACTTC	CASSLRLAGGEGKNIQYF
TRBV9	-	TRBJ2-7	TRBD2	TGTGCCAGCAGCGCCAGAGATAGCCCTAGCGGGTCCCGTTACGAGCAGTACTTC	CASSARDSPSGSRYEQYF
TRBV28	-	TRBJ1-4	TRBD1	TGTGCCAGCAGTATAACCGGGACAGGGTCGGAGGAAAAACTGTTTTTT	CASSITGTGSEEKLFF
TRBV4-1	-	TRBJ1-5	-	TGCGCCAGCAGCTTATTACAGGGTCAGCCCCAGCATTTT	CASSLLQGQPQHF
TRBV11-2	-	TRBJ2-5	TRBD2	TGTGCCAGCAGCTTAGGATGGGCTAGCGGGAGAGGAGAGACCCAGTACTTC	CASSLGWASGRGETQYF
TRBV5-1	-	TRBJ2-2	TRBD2	TGCGCCAGCAGCCCCGGACTAGCGGGATACACCGGGGAGCTGTTTTTT	CASSPGLAGYTGELFF
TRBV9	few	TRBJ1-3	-	TGTGCCAGCAGCTCCCGATTTTCAACCATATATTTT	CASSSRFSTIYF
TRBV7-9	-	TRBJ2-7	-	TGTGCCAGCAGCTACAGCGGGCTAACCTACGAGCAGTACTTC	CASSYSGLTYEQYF
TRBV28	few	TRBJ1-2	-	TGTGCCAGCAGTTTAGGGGGTGGCTATGGCTACACCTTC	CASSLGGGYGYTF